This is a list of T cell receptor beta chains from one sample in a study of blood T cell repertoires in COVID-19. TCRdb's copy holds only in-frame clones and misses some; the assay was immunoSEQ multiplex PCR. Of over 200,000 clones in the sample, around 87% were seen once. The specimen was peripheral blood. These TCRs come from a woman between 50 and 59 years old with acute or convalescent COVID-19. Both conserved end residues are part of each CDR3. A D gene is named only where the DNA matches it firmly. Where a row states a size, it is once, few, many or the class of an expanded clone; other rows omit it.

j_gene | v_gene | abundance | d_gene | CDR3nt | CDR3aa
TRBJ1-1 | TRBV4-3 | NA | NA | TGCGCCAGCAGCCATCCCATTGGGGGGACTGAAGCTTTCTTT | CASSHPIGGTEAFF
TRBJ1-1 | TRBV7-6 | NA | NA | TGTGCCAGCAGCTTCGCAACAGGGAACACTGAAGCTTTCTTT | CASSFATGNTEAFF
TRBJ2-7 | TRBV27 | NA | TRBD1 | TGTGCCAGCGGGTTCCGGGACAGGAGGCCCTACGAGCAGTACTTC | CASGFRDRRPYEQYF
TRBJ1-4 | TRBV18 | NA | NA | TGTGCCAGCTCACCGGACCAAAGGGGAACTAATGAAAAACTGTTTTTT | CASSPDQRGTNEKLFF
TRBJ1-5 | TRBV27 | NA | TRBD1 | TGTGCCAGCAGTGAAAGGACAGGGTCGATTAATCAGCCCCAGCATTTT | CASSERTGSINQPQHF
TRBJ1-1 | TRBV27 | NA | NA | TGTGCCAGCAGTTTACGGACAGATCCCGGGTACTATTATGAGAACACTGAAGCTTTCTTT | CASSLRTDPGYYYENTEAFF
TRBJ1-1 | TRBV9 | NA | TRBD1 | TGTGCCAGCAGCCCCAGACAGGGGGCCGGGAGGGGGACTGAAGCTTTCTTT | CASSPRQGAGRGTEAFF
TRBJ2-7 | TRBV6-5 | NA | NA | TGTGCCAGCAGTAGGTCGGGGACAAGGCCCGACGAGCAGTACTTC | CASSRSGTRPDEQYF
TRBJ2-3 | TRBV2 | NA | TRBD2 | TGTGCCATCGACCAAGGCAGCGGACTAGCGGGAGGCAGCACAGATACGCAGTATTTT | CAIDQGSGLAGGSTDTQYF
TRBJ2-7 | TRBV19 | NA | NA | TGTGCCAGTAGTATTCAGGGGTACGAGCAGTACTTC | CASSIQGYEQYF
TRBJ2-1 | TRBV5-4 | NA | NA | TGTGCCAGCAGCTTACGCGGGACCCGCGTCAATGAGCAGTTCTTC | CASSLRGTRVNEQFF
TRBJ2-2 | TRBV5-6 | NA | TRBD2 | TGTGCCAGCAGCTTGGGGGGGCTACTAGCGGGAAACACCGGGGAGCTGTTTTTT | CASSLGGLLAGNTGELFF
TRBJ1-2 | TRBV28 | NA | NA | TGTGCCAGCACCTGGTGGTTCGGCGGGGATAACTATGGCTACACCTTC | CASTWWFGGDNYGYTF
TRBJ2-3 | TRBV5-1 | NA | TRBD1 | TGCGCCAGCAGCCACGGACAGGTTGATGATACGCAGTATTTT | CASSHGQVDDTQYF
TRBJ2-1 | TRBV18 | NA | TRBD2 | TGTGCCAGCTCAGGGACTAGCGGGAGGAGTAATGAGCAGTTCTTC | CASSGTSGRSNEQFF
TRBJ1-1 | TRBV28 | NA | NA | TGTGCCAGCAGCACAGGCACAGGGTTGGTAGCTTTCTTT | CASSTGTGLVAFF
TRBJ1-5 | TRBV6-6 | NA | TRBD1 | TGTGCCAGCAGTGTTGGACAGGTACCGTGGCCCCAGCATTTT | CASSVGQVPWPQHF
TRBJ2-5 | TRBV9 | once | NA | TGTGCCAGCAGCGTAAGTAGCGCTGGGACCCAGTACTTC | CASSVSSAGTQYF
TRBJ2-3 | TRBV6-5 | NA | TRBD2 | TGTGCCAGCGGGCGGAGCGGGAGCTCTGGTACGCAGTATTTT | CASGRSGSSGTQYF
TRBJ2-5 | TRBV3-1/TRBV3-2 | once | NA | TGTGCCAGCAGCCAAGGTACGGGAGAGACCCAGTACTTC | CASSQGTGETQYF
TRBJ1-5 | TRBV2 | NA | TRBD1 | TGTGCCAGCAGCGAACAGGGGAACTATCAGCCCCAGCATTTT | CASSEQGNYQPQHF
TRBJ2-1 | TRBV9 | NA | TRBD2 | TGTGCCAGCAGCCAAGCGGGAGGGTCCTACAATGAGCAGTTCTTC | CASSQAGGSYNEQFF
TRBJ2-5 | TRBV29-1 | NA | TRBD2 | TGCAGCGTTGGTACTAGCGGGGGGGTGGCCCAGTACTTC | CSVGTSGGVAQYF
TRBJ1-5 | TRBV7-2 | NA | NA | TGTGCCAGCAGCTTAGTGAGTCAGCCCCAGCATTTT | CASSLVSQPQHF
TRBJ2-7 | TRBV7-9 | NA | TRBD2 | TGTGCCAGCAGCTCCAGGACTAGCGGGATGTACGAGCAGTACTTC | CASSSRTSGMYEQYF
TRBJ2-1 | TRBV25-1 | NA | NA | TGTGCCAGCAGTAACCTCGTAGGGGGAAGTAATTACAATGAGCAGTTCTTC | CASSNLVGGSNYNEQFF
TRBJ1-5 | TRBV4-1 | NA | TRBD1 | TGCGCCAGCAGCCATGACGGACAGGGGGCTTCTCGCAATCAGCCCCAGCATTTT | CASSHDGQGASRNQPQHF
TRBJ2-1 | TRBV6-5 | NA | TRBD1 | TGTGCCAGCAGCAGGGACAGGGGAATGGGTGAGCAGTTCTTC | CASSRDRGMGEQFF
TRBJ2-3 | TRBV3-1/TRBV3-2 | NA | TRBD2 | TGTGCCAGCACCCCGGGGGGGGAGACGACAGATACGCAGTATTTT | CASTPGGETTDTQYF
TRBJ2-3 | TRBV4-1 | NA | NA | TGCGCCAGCAGCCCCTCGGAGCGGGACATGGATACGCAGTATTTT | CASSPSERDMDTQYF
TRBJ2-2 | TRBV5-1 | once | TRBD2 | TGCGCCAGCAGCCAAGGACTACAGCGGGACCCGAACACCGGGGAGCTGTTTTTT | CASSQGLQRDPNTGELFF
TRBJ2-2 | TRBV27 | NA | TRBD2 | TGTGCCAGCAGGGCCGCGGGGGGCGGCACCGGGGAGCTGTTTTTT | CASRAAGGGTGELFF
TRBJ2-5 | TRBV19 | NA | NA | TGTGCCAGTAGTACGGGACTCGGGGCCCAGTACTTC | CASSTGLGAQYF
TRBJ2-2 | TRBV7-2 | NA | TRBD1 | TGTGCCAGCAGCTTAGATCTGTGGTCAGGGGGGAACACCGGGGAGCTGTTTTTT | CASSLDLWSGGNTGELFF
TRBJ2-3 | TRBV4-2 | NA | NA | TGTGCCAGCAGCCCGACTAGTACTAGCACAGATACGCAGTATTTT | CASSPTSTSTDTQYF
TRBJ2-7 | TRBV30 | NA | NA | TGTGCCTGGAGTGGGGGCGCGGGACCCGAGCAGTACTTC | CAWSGGAGPEQYF
TRBJ2-5 | TRBV15 | NA | NA | TGTGCCACCAGCAGACGCGGAGGCGCTCAAGAGACCCAGTACTTC | CATSRRGGAQETQYF
TRBJ1-6 | TRBV21-1 | NA | NA | TGTGCCAGCAGCTTCCGCTGTACGACAAACCATAATTCACCCCTCCACTTT | CASSFRCTTNHNSPLHF
TRBJ2-4 | TRBV11-3 | NA | TRBD2 | TGTGCCAGCAGCCATAGCGGGAGGGCCGCCAAAAACATTCAGTACTTC | CASSHSGRAAKNIQYF
TRBJ2-1 | TRBV18 | NA | NA | TGTGCCAGCTCACGCGGGTCGAACAATGAGCAGTTCTTC | CASSRGSNNEQFF
TRBJ1-2 | TRBV3-1/TRBV3-2 | NA | TRBD1 | TGTGCCAGCAGCCAAGATTGGGACAGGGACTATGGCTACACCTTC | CASSQDWDRDYGYTF
TRBJ1-2 | TRBV15 | NA | NA | TGTGCCACACGCGAGAACTATGGCTACACCTTC | CATRENYGYTF
TRBJ2-1 | TRBV7-3 | few | TRBD1 | TGTGCCAGCAGCCAGGACAGGGGATGGGATGAGCAGTTCTTC | CASSQDRGWDEQFF
TRBJ2-7 | TRBV18 | NA | NA | TGTGCCAGCTCACCTTCTAGCGACCCAGACTCCTACGAGCAGTACTTC | CASSPSSDPDSYEQYF